This T cell receptor beta chain was observed in a study of T cell responses to AZD1222 COVID-19 vaccine. Study-level results: After two AZD1222 doses, spike-specific TCR breadth and depth rose versus day 0.

Profiled with immunoSEQ multiplex PCR; TCRdb holds only in-frame clones, not every one. The table records more than 110,000 clones, 85% to 90% of them present only once. To note about this clone: Its antigen remains unidentified.

The sequences come from peripheral blood, collected on day 0 of AZD1222 vaccination. The sequence was obtained from an adult in good health.

CDR3 protein: CASSPTFRNTYEQYF. The CDR3 DNA follows: TGTGCCAGCAGCCCTACTTTCAGGAATACCTACGAGCAGTACTTC. This chain links TRBV14 with TRBJ2-7; D is unclear. The V gene lost 4 bases and the J gene lost 2 bases, with 15 bases spanning the gap. This CDR3 spans 15 amino acids. The germline V gene encodes CDR1 SGHDN and CDR2 FVKESK.